This TCR beta chain was documented in a study of blood T cells in healthy people across ages. Looking at the study overall: In model experiments, template switching was able to capture about one barcoded beta molecule for every two T cells that were present.

A second PCR, run for roughly 7 to 12 cycles, used a sample-barcoded 5' primer plus a J-beta primer mix. TCRdb used MiXCR to reprocess the 5' RACE reads, holding one entry per CDR3 protein. The sample consists of around 1,800,000 distinct CDR3 sequences, approximately 40% of them appearing once. The donors, healthy Caucasians from Russia, were aged roughly 6 to 90. This clonotype was recorded a few times. The germline gives CDR1 SGHTA, CDR2 FQGNSA. The CDR3 extends over 15 amino acids. This clonotype was sampled from a human donor in good health. Sequencing input: blood. This chain connects TRBV7-2 to TRBJ2-4; 10 bases are a match to TRBD2. The J call may be wrong; the DNA end is better matched by TRBJ2-7. The CDR3 region has the DNA TGTGCCAGCAGCTCCCGAGCGGGGGGGCTTTACGAGCAGTACTTC. Translating gives CASSSRAGGLYEQYF.